One T cell receptor beta chain is described in this entry. This sample stems from a study of CD8 T cells in Susac syndrome. The patients serving as multiple sclerosis controls were treatment-naive. They had stable or active relapsing-remitting disease and fulfilled revised McDonald criteria. Per germline, CDR1 SGHDT and CDR2 YYEEEE. The length of the CDR3 is 16 residues. V lost 0 bases and J lost 4, with 16 bases in between. Random hexamers primed reverse transcription of 0.5 to 1 ug RNA. The CDR3 of TCR beta was amplified by immunoSEQ multiplex PCR across 54 Vbeta and 13 Jbeta. TCRdb re-called the immunoSEQ multiplex PCR reads with MiXCR, one entry per CDR3 protein. Here the sample spans over 350,000 distinct CDR3 sequences, 85% being singletons.

The rearrangement uses TRBV5-6 and TRBJ1-1; perhaps TRBD1 as D (5 bases). The clonotype was recovered from a human donor with multiple sclerosis. Material for sequencing was CD8+ T cells from PBMCs. CDR3 sequence (DNA): TGTGCCAGCAGCTTGGCCTTCAGGGACGAAAGCACTGAAGCTTTCTTT. The encoded protein is CASSLAFRDESTEAFF.